This TCR beta chain was documented in a study of cytomegalovirus exposure and HLA in healthy donors. Points on this clone: Its antigen remains unknown.

Trimming took off 1 base at V and 2 bases at J, with 8 bases between the two ends. Germline CDR1 is SGHAT and CDR2 is FQNNGV. The CDR3 consists of 14 residues. Study-wide results and caveats: Certain sequence variants were highly shared and formed a cluster, and this cluster was likely a sequencing artifact. Reports credit the classifier with highly specific, highly sensitive diagnosis of cytomegalovirus status.

Primers: 60 Vbeta forward and 13 Jbeta reverse. TCRdb's copy holds only in-frame clones and misses some; the assay was immunoSEQ multiplex PCR. The data show tens of thousands of clones, approximately 80% seen once. Sequenced: PBMCs. The chain uses TRBV11-2 and TRBJ1-2; tentatively, D is TRBD1 (5 bases). This sequence originates from a male donor in good health and CMV-seronegative. The CDR3 nucleotides read TGTGCCAGCAGCTTAGCCCAGGGAAACTATGGCTACACCTTC. Translated: CASSLAQGNYGYTF.